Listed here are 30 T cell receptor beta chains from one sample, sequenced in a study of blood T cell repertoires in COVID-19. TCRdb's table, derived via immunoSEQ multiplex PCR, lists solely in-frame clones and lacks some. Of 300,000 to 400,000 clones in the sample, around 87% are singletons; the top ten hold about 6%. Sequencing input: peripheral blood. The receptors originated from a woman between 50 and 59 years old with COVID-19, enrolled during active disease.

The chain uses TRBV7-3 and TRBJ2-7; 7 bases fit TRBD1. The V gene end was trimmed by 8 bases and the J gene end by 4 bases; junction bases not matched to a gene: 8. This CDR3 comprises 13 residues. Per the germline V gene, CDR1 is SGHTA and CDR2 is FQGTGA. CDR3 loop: CASSTGHGYEQYF. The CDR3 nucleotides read TGTGCCAGCTCGACAGGGCACGGATACGAGCAGTACTTC.

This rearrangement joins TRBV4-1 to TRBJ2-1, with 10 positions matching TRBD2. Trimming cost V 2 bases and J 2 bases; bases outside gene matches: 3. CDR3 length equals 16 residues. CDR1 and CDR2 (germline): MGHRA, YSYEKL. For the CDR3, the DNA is TGCGCCAGCAGCCAATTCCTAGCGGGAGCCTACAATGAGCAGTTCTTC. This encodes CASSQFLAGAYNEQFF.

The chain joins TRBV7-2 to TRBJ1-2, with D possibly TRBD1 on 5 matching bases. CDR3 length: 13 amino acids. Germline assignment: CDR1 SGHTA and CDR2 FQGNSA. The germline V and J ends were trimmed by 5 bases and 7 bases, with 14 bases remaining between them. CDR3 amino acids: CASSPGQGRGYTF. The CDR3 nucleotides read TGTGCCAGCAGCCCGGGCCAGGGTCGTGGCTACACCTTC.

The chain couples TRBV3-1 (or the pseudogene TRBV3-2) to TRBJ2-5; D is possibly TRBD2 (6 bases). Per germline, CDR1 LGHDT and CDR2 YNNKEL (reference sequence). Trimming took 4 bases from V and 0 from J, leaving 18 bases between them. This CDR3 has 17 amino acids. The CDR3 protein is CASSLPSGTAYQETQYF. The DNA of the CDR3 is TGTGCCAGCAGCCTGCCCTCCGGGACTGCGTACCAAGAGACCCAGTACTTC.

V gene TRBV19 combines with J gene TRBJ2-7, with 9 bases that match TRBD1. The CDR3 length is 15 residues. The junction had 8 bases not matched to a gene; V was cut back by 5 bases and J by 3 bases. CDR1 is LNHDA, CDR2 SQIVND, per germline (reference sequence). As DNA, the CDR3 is TGTGCCAGTAGTTTTTCGGGGGGACAGGGCTACGAGCAGTACTTC. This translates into CASSFSGGQGYEQYF.

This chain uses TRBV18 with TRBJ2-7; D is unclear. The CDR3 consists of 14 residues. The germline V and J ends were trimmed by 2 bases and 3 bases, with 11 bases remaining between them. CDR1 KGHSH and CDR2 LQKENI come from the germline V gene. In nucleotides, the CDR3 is TGTGCCAGCTCACCAGTGGCAGGTTACTACGAGCAGTACTTC. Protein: CASSPVAGYYEQYF.

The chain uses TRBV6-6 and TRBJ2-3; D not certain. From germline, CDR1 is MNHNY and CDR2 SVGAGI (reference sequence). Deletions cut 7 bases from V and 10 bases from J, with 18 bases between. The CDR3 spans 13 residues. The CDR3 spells CASTENAVLPQYF. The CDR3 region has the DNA TGTGCCAGCACCGAGAATGCCGTCCTTCCGCAGTATTTT.

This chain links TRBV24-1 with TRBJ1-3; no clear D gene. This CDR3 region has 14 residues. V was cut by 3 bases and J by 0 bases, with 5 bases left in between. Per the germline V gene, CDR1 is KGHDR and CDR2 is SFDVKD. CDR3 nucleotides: TGTGCCACCAGTGATACAGCCTCTGGAAACACCATATATTTT. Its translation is CATSDTASGNTIYF.

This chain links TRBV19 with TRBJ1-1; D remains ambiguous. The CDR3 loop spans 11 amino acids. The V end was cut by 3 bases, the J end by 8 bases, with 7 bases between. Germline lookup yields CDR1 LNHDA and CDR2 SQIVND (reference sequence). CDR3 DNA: TGTGCCAGTAGTATCCCGACAGAAGCTTTCTTT. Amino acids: CASSIPTEAFF.

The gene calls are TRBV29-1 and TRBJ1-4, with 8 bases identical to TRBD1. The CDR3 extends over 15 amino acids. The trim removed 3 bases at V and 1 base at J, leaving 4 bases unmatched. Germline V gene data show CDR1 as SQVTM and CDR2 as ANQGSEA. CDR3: CSVDSGGKTNEKLFF. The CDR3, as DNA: TGCAGCGTTGATTCAGGGGGCAAAACTAATGAAAAACTGTTTTTT.

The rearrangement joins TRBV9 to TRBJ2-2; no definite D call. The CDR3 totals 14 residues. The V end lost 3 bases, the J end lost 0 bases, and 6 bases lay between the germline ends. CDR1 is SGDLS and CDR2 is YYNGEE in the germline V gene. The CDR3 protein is CASSGGSNTGELFF. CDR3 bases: TGTGCCAGCAGCGGAGGCTCGAACACCGGGGAGCTGTTTTTT.

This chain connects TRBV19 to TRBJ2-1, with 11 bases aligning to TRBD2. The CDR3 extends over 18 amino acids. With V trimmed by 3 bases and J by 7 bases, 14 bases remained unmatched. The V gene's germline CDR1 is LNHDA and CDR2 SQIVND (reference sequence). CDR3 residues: CASSISGRASPRRNEQFF. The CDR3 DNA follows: TGTGCCAGTAGTATTAGCGGGAGGGCCTCTCCACGTCGAAATGAGCAGTTCTTC.

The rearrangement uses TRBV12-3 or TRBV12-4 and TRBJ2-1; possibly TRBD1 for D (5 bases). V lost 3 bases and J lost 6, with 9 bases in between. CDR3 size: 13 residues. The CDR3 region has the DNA TGTGCCAGCAGTTTTGGGGCGTCCAATGAGCAGTTCTTC. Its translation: CASSFGASNEQFF.

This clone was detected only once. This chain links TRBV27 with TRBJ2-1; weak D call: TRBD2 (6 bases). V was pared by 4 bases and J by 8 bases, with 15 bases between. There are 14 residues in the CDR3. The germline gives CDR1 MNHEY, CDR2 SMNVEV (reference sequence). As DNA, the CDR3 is TGTGCCAGCAGTTCCCAGACTAGTTTTGATGAGCAGTTCTTC. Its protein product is CASSSQTSFDEQFF.

This chain's CDR3 is CASSLRGAYNEQFF. The CDR3 DNA follows: TGTGCCAGCAGTTTACGCGGAGCCTACAATGAGCAGTTCTTC. The gene calls are TRBV27 and TRBJ2-1; D is undetermined. Germline assignment: CDR1 MNHEY and CDR2 SMNVEV (reference sequence). With 2 bases removed from V and 2 bases from J, the gap between germline ends came to 7 bases. The CDR3 has 14 amino acids.

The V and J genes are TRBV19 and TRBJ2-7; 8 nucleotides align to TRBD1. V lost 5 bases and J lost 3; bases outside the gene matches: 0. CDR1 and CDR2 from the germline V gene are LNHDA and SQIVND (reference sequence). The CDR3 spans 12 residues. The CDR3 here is CASSGTGYEQYF. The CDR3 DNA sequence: TGTGCCAGTAGTGGGACAGGCTACGAGCAGTACTTC.

The CDR3 DNA reads as TGTGCCAGCAGCTTCCGCTCGACTAGCAGGTCCTACAATGAGCAGTTCTTC. This translates into CASSFRSTSRSYNEQFF. The gene calls are TRBV13 and TRBJ2-1; TRBD2 aligns across 7 bases. Trimming cost V 3 bases and J 1 base; bases outside gene matches: 9. The CDR3 covers 17 residues. The germline V gene encodes CDR1 PRHDT and CDR2 FYEKMQ (reference sequence).

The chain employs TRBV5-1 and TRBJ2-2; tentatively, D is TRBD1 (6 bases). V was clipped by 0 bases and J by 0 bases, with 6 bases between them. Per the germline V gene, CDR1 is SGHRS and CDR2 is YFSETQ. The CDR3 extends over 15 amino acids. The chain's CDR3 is CASSLGTANTGELFF. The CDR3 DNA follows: TGCGCCAGCAGCTTGGGGACAGCGAACACCGGGGAGCTGTTTTTT.

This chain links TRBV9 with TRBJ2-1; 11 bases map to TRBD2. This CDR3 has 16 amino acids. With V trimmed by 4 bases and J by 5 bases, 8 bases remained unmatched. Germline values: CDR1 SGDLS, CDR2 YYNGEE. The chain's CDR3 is CASSSYSGLADNEQFF. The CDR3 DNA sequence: TGTGCCAGCAGCTCCTACTCGGGACTAGCGGACAATGAGCAGTTCTTC.

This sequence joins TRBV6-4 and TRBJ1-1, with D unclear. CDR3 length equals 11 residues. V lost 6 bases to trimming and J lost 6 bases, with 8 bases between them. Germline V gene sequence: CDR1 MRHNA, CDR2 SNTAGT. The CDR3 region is CASRGRAEAFF. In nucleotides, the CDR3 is TGTGCCAGCAGGGGGAGGGCTGAAGCTTTCTTT.

CDR3 in DNA: TGTGCCAGCAGCCGAGACGGGGCCGGGGAGCTGTTTTTT. Residues: CASSRDGAGELFF. The gene calls are TRBV4-2 and TRBJ2-2, with D possibly matching TRBD2 (5 bases). Germline CDR1 is LGHNA and CDR2 is YNFKEQ. The CDR3 runs 13 residues. The V end was cut by 4 bases, the J end by 6 bases, with 9 bases between.

The CDR3 nucleotides are TGTGCCAGCAGTTTATTTGGCGGTCTCTATGGCTACACCTTC. As protein: CASSLFGGLYGYTF. The chain is built from TRBV27 and TRBJ1-2; no clear D gene. The CDR3 is 14 amino acids. CDR1 and CDR2 (germline): MNHEY, SMNVEV (reference sequence). V lost 1 base, J lost 4 bases, and 10 bases lay in between.

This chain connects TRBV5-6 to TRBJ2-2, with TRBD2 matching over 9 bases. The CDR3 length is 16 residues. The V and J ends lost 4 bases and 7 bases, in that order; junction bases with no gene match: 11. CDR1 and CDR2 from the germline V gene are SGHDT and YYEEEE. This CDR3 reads CASSGEGGLASGELFF. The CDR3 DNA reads TGTGCCAGCAGCGGGGAAGGTGGACTAGCGAGCGGGGAGCTGTTTTTT.

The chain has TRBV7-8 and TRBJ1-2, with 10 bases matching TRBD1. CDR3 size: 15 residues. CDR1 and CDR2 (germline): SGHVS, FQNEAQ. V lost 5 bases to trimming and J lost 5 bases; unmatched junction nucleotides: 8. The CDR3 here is CASSISGQGIYGYTF. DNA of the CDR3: TGTGCCAGCAGCATCTCGGGACAGGGGATTTATGGCTACACCTTC.

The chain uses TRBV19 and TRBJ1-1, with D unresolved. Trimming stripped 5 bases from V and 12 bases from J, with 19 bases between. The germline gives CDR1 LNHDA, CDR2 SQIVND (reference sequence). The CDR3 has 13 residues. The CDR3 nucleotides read TGTGCCAGTAGTCCTAGAGAGCTCCCATCGTCTTTCTTT. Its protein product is CASSPRELPSSFF.

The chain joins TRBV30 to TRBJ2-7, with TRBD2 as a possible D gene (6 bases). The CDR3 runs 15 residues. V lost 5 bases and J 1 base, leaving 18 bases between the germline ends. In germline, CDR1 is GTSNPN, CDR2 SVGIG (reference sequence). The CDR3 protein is CAWGTPGSGSYEQYF. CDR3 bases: TGTGCCTGGGGGACCCCCGGGAGTGGATCCTACGAGCAGTACTTC.

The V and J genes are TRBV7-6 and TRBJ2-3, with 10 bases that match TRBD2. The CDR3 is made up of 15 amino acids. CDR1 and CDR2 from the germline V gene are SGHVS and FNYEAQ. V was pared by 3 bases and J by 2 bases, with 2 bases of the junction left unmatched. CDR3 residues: CASSFSGGTTDTQYF. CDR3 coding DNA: TGTGCCAGCAGCTTTAGCGGGGGGACCACAGATACGCAGTATTTT.

This CDR3 is CASSLATGRGNEQFF. The CDR3 bases are TGTGCCAGCAGCTTAGCCACAGGTAGGGGAAATGAGCAGTTCTTC. The rearrangement uses TRBV11-2 and TRBJ2-1; D might be TRBD1 (5 bases). The CDR3 has 15 amino acids. V was shortened by 1 base and J by 7 bases, with 14 bases between the two germline ends. Germline CDR1 is SGHAT and CDR2 is FQNNGV.

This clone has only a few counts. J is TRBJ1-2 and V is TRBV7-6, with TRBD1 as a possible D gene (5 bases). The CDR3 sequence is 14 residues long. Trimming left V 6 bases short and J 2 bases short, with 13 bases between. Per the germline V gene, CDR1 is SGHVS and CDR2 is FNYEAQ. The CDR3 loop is CASSGDSGNYGYTF. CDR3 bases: TGTGCCAGCAGTGGGGACTCGGGGAACTATGGCTACACCTTC. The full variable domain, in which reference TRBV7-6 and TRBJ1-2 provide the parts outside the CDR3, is GAGVSQSPRYKVTKRGQDVALRCDPISGHVSLYWYRQALGQGPEFLTYFNYEAQQDKSGLPNDRFSAERPEGSISTLTIQRTEQRDSAMYRCASSGDSGNYGYTFGSGTRLTVV.

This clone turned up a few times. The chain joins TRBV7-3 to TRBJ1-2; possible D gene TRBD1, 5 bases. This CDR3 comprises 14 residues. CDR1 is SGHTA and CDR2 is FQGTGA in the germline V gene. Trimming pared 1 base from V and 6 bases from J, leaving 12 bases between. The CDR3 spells CASSLSSREDGYTF. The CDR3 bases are TGTGCCAGCAGCTTAAGTAGCAGGGAGGATGGCTACACCTTC.